The 16 T cell receptor beta chains in this list originate from one sample, sequenced in a study of Tregs in tolerant kidney transplant recipients (dated by TCRdb to between 2017 and 2020). The time point label for this specimen denotes: blood sample drawn before combined kidney and bone marrow transplant. Library creation used the immunoSEQ multiplex PCR assay. The table comes from immuneACCESS by way of TCRdb, which keeps in-frame sequences with V and J called. Part of the clones is missing from these tables; in studies checked, under half for an unresolved V gene and the rest for unknown reasons. The table for this sample records over 45,000 clones. 0.7% to 0.95% of the sample is in the top ten clones. The source was CD4+ T cells from blood, collected before the transplant. The origin of the receptors is a human donor who received a combined kidney and bone marrow transplant.

Concerning this clone itself: Read coverage stops 3 residues before the CDR3 terminus; the germline J gene supplies the remainder. The chain uses TRBV19 and TRBJ1-5; a weak D match, TRBD1 (6 bases). This CDR3 has 13 amino acids. Trimming took 5 bases from V and 6 from J, leaving 11 bases between them. Germline V gene data show CDR1 as LNHDA and CDR2 as SQIVND (reference sequence). Incomplete CDR3 DNA: TGTGCCAGTAGTCCCACGGACAGTCAGCCC. This gives the protein CASSPTDSQP. The full CDR3 protein reads CASSPTDSQPQHF.

A word on this clone: The read comes to an end 3 residues before the CDR3 does, leaving the germline J gene to fill in the end. The chain recombines TRBV5-1 with TRBJ1-3, with a tentative D call TRBD1 (5 bases). Germline V gene lookup returns CDR1 SGHRS and CDR2 YFSETQ. The CDR3 extends over 14 amino acids. Trimming shortened V by 0 bases and J by 4 bases, and 8 bases separated the two germline ends. The covered CDR3 bases are TGCGCCAGCAGCTTGGAACAGGCAGGAAACACC. This codes for CASSLEQAGNT. The entire CDR3 sequence reads CASSLEQAGNTIYF.

With respect to this clone: The CDR3 end lies 3 residues beyond the end of the read and is filled in from the germline J gene. The genes are TRBV18 and TRBJ2-5, with TRBD2 matching 15 bases. In germline, CDR1 is KGHSH, CDR2 LQKENI. This CDR3 region has 18 residues. The J segment lost 0 bases and the V segment lost 4 bases, leaving 6 bases of the junction unmatched. CDR3 amino acids: CASSRGLAGGPDQETQYF. The covered CDR3 bases are TGTGCCAGCTCACGGGGACTAGCGGGAGGCCCGGACCAAGAGACC.

For this clone: With the read ending 3 residues before the CDR3 end, the germline J gene is used to fill in that end. This chain connects TRBV20-1 to TRBJ2-5; 10 bases are a match to TRBD2. This CDR3 has 15 amino acids. V lost 3 bases, J lost 7 bases, and 11 bases stayed unmatched. Germline assignment: CDR1 DFQATT and CDR2 SNEGSKA (reference sequence). CDR3 loop: CSASTLASGGWTQYF. CDR3 DNA, as far as it was read: TGCAGTGCTAGTACCTTGGCTAGCGGGGGCTGGACC.

The part of the CDR3 DNA that was read is TGCAGTGCTAGAAAGGCGGGGGCGACTAATTCACCC. This codes for CSARKAGATNSP. The entire CDR3 is CSARKAGATNSPLHF. This chain links TRBV20-1 with TRBJ1-6; weak D call: TRBD1 (6 bases). Read coverage stops 3 residues before the CDR3 terminus; the germline J gene supplies the remainder. This CDR3 is 15 amino acids long. V was pared by 2 bases and J by 6 bases, with 14 bases between. Germline V lookup: CDR1 DFQATT, CDR2 SNEGSKA (reference sequence).

To note about this clone: The CDR3 extends 3 residues past the end of the read, so its final part is completed from the germline J gene. This chain joins TRBV5-4 and TRBJ2-7, with 8 positions matching TRBD2. Germline V gene sequence: CDR1 SGHNT, CDR2 YYREEE (reference sequence). CDR3 length: 15 amino acids. V shed 7 bases, J shed 3 bases, and the junction held 12 bases outside the gene matches. Incomplete CDR3 DNA: TGTGCCAGCTCTGACCGCGGGACTAGACACTACGAG. This sequence encodes CASSDRGTRHYE. The entire CDR3 is CASSDRGTRHYEQYF. Full variable domain (remainder filled in from reference TRBV5-4 and TRBJ2-7): ETGVTQSPTHLIKTRGQQVTLRCSSQSGHNTVSWYQQALGQGPQFIFQYYREEENGRGNFPPRFSGLQFPNYSSELNVNALELDDSALYLCASSDRGTRHYEQYFGPGTRLTVT.

The part of the CDR3 DNA that was read is TGCGCCAGCAGCTTGGACAGGGCCCCCACAGATACG. Translating gives CASSLDRAPTDT. The CDR3, in full, reads CASSLDRAPTDTQYF. The rearrangement uses TRBV5-1 and TRBJ2-3; D might be TRBD1 (6 bases). Read sequence stops 3 residues before the CDR3 end, and the germline J gene provides the missing end. The CDR3 length is 15 residues. Deletions cut 0 bases from V and 2 bases from J, with 10 bases between. CDR1 SGHRS and CDR2 YFSETQ come from the germline V gene.

In the case of this clone: The read stops 3 residues short of the end of the CDR3; the missing end is completed from the germline J gene. V gene TRBV2 combines with J gene TRBJ2-1; D perhaps matches TRBD2 (6 bases). Germline lookup yields CDR1 SNHLY and CDR2 FYNNEI. V gave up 2 bases and J gave up 9 bases, with 17 bases separating them. The CDR3 extends over 15 amino acids. CDR3 bases read: TGTGCCAGCAGTGAATTGGGCCCCCCGACTAGTGAG. Encoded protein: CASSELGPPTSE. The whole CDR3 protein is CASSELGPPTSEQFF.

In regard to this clone: The read terminates 3 residues ahead of where the CDR3 ends, so the germline J gene completes it. The chain couples TRBV10-3 to TRBJ2-7, with D possibly being TRBD1 (5 bases). This CDR3 region has 12 residues. Trimming took 11 bases from V and 1 from J, leaving 12 bases between them. Per the germline V gene, CDR1 is ENHRY and CDR2 is SYGVKD. CDR3 DNA (partial): TGTGCCGTTGGGGCCAGGTCCTACGAG. It encodes CAVGARSYE. The whole CDR3 protein is CAVGARSYEQYF.

Note on this clone: The read gets to within 3 residues of the CDR3 end, and the germline J gene fills in the rest. The rearrangement links TRBV7-8 to TRBJ2-1, with TRBD2 as a possible D gene (6 bases). Trimming pared 1 base from V and 4 bases from J, leaving 17 bases between. The CDR3 is made up of 17 amino acids. The V gene's germline CDR1 is SGHVS and CDR2 FQNEAQ. CDR3 DNA (partial): TGTGCCAGCAGCTTAGGGAGTAGCGGTGGGGGATACAATGAG. Translated, it gives CASSLGSSGGGYNE. The whole CDR3 sequence is CASSLGSSGGGYNEQFF.

In the case of this clone: The read finishes 3 residues shy of the CDR3 end, and the germline J gene is used to complete it. The J gene is TRBJ1-2, the V gene TRBV18; D unresolved. Trimming pared 6 bases from V and 0 bases from J, leaving 17 bases between. The CDR3 is 16 amino acids. Germline CDR1 is KGHSH and CDR2 is LQKENI. The DNA read from the CDR3 is TGTGCCAGCTCGCCGGGGAAGGGCAACACTAACTATGGC. Amino acids: CASSPGKGNTNYG. The CDR3 in its entirety is CASSPGKGNTNYGYTF.

A remark on this clone: The sequenced fragment ends 3 residues before the CDR3 boundary, so the rest is inferred from the germline J gene. The chain carries TRBV7-7 and TRBJ2-1; TRBD2 aligns across 7 bases. Trimming at V came to 5 bases and at J to 4 bases, leaving 8 bases not matched to a gene. CDR1 SSHAT and CDR2 FNYEAQ come from the germline V gene (reference sequence). The CDR3 sequence is 15 residues long. Partial CDR3 DNA: TGTGCCAGCAGCGTTGAGCGGGGTCTATACAATGAG. It translates to CASSVERGLYNE. The CDR3 as a whole reads CASSVERGLYNEQFF.

Note on this clone: Coverage ceases 3 residues before the CDR3 finishes, and the germline J gene fills in the end. The chain employs TRBV29-1 and TRBJ2-5, with D possibly TRBD1 on 5 matching bases. The CDR3 runs to 13 residues. CDR1 and CDR2 from the germline V gene are SQVTM and ANQGSEA. Trimming stripped 3 bases from V and 1 base from J, with 9 bases between. CDR3: CSVDRASQETQYF. The CDR3 bases that were read are TGCAGCGTTGACAGGGCCAGCCAAGAGACC.

On this clone itself: Read sequence stops 3 residues before the CDR3 end, and the germline J gene provides the missing end. The rearrangement uses TRBV18 and TRBJ2-7; perhaps TRBD2 as D (6 bases). V lost 3 bases to trimming and J lost 5 bases, with 11 bases between them. Germline loops: CDR1 KGHSH, CDR2 LQKENI. The CDR3 has 13 residues. Incomplete CDR3 DNA: TGTGCCAGCTCACCGGGACTGAGAAACGAG. It yields the protein CASSPGLRNE. The whole CDR3 protein is CASSPGLRNEQYF.

A note on this clone: The missing CDR3 end, 3 residues past where the read stops, is filled in from the germline J gene. The chain employs TRBV5-1 and TRBJ1-1; D unresolved. Germline V gives CDR1 SGHRS, CDR2 YFSETQ. The CDR3 is 15 amino acids. V gave up 3 bases and J gave up 1 base, with 13 bases separating them. Incomplete CDR3 DNA: TGCGCCAGCAGCTCCGAACCAAACAAGAACACTGAA. This sequence encodes CASSSEPNKNTE. The whole CDR3 protein reads CASSSEPNKNTEAFF. The whole variable domain, filled in from reference TRBV5-1 and TRBJ1-1, reads KAGVTQTPRYLIKTRGQQVTLSCSPISGHRSVSWYQQTPGQGLQFLFEYFSETQRNKGNFPGRFSGRQFSNSRSEMNVSTLELGDSALYLCASSSEPNKNTEAFFGQGTRLTVV.

Note on this clone: Read coverage stops 3 residues before the CDR3 terminus; the germline J gene supplies the remainder. This chain joins TRBV19 and TRBJ2-7; 9 nucleotides align to TRBD2. Looked up from germline, CDR1 is LNHDA and CDR2 is SQIVND (reference sequence). This CDR3 comprises 13 residues. V was clipped by 4 bases and J by 6 bases; unmatched bases: 4. The CDR3 reads CASSKGLAAEQYF. CDR3 DNA (partial): TGTGCCAGTAGTAAGGGACTAGCAGCCGAG. Full variable domain (rest looked up from reference TRBV19 and TRBJ2-7): DGGITQSPKYLFRKEGQNVTLSCEQNLNHDAMYWYRQDPGQGLRLIYYSQIVNDFQKGDIAEGYSVSREKKESFPLTVTSAQKNPTAFYLCASSKGLAAEQYFGPGTRLTVT.